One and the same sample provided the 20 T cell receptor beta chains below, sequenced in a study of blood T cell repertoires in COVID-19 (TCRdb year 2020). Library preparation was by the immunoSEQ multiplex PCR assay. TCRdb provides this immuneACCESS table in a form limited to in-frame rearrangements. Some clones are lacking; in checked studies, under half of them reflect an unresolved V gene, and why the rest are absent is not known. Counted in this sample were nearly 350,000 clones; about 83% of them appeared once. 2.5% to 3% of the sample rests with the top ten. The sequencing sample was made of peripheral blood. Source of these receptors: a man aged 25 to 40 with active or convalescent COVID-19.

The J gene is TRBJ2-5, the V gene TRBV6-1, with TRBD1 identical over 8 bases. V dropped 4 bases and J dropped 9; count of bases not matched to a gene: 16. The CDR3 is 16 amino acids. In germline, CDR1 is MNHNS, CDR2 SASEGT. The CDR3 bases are TGTGCCAGCAGTGTAAAGTATGGGACAGGTACAATGTCCCAGTACTTC. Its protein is CASSVKYGTGTMSQYF.

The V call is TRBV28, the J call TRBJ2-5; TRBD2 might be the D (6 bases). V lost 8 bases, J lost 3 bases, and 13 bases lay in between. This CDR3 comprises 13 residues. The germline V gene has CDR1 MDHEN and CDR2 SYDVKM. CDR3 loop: CASALAGKETQYF. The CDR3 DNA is TGTGCCAGCGCCCTGGCGGGAAAAGAGACCCAGTACTTC.

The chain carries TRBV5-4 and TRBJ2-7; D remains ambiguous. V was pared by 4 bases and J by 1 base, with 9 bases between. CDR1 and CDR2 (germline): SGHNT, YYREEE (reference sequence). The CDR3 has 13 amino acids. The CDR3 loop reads CASSPLVSYEQYF. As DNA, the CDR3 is TGTGCCAGCAGCCCCCTCGTTTCCTACGAGCAGTACTTC.

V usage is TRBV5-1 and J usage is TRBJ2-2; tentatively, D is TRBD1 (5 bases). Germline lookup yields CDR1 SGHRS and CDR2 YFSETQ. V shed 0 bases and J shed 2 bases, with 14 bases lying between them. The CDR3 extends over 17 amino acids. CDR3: CASSLEFSQGNTGELFF. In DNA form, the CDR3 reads TGCGCCAGCAGCTTGGAGTTCTCGCAGGGAAACACCGGGGAGCTGTTTTTT.

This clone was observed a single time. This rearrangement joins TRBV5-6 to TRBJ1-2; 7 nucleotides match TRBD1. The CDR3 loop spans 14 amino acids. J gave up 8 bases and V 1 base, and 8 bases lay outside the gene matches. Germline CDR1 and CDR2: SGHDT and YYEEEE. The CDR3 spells CASSLSGGGWGYTF. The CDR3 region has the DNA TGTGCCAGCAGCTTGTCTGGAGGGGGCTGGGGCTACACCTTC.

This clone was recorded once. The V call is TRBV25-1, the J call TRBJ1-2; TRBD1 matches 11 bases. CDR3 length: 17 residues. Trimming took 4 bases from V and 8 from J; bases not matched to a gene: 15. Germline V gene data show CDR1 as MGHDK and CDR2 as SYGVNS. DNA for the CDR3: TGTGCCAGCAGTGTTCCGGGACAGGGGGAGTTAGCGCGAGGCTACACCTTC. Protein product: CASSVPGQGELARGYTF.

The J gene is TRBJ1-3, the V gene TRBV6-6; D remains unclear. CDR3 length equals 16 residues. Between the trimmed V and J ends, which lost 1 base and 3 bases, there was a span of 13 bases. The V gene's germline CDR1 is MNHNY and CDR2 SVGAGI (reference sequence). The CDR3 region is CASSYYIATFGNTIYF. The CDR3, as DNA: TGTGCCAGCAGTTACTATATAGCCACCTTTGGAAACACCATATATTTT.

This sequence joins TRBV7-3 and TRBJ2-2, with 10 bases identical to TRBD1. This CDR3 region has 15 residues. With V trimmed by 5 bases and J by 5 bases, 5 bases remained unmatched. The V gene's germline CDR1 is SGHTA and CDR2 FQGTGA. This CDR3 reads CASSPGTGETGELFF. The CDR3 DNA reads TGTGCCAGCAGCCCCGGGACAGGGGAAACCGGGGAGCTGTTTTTT. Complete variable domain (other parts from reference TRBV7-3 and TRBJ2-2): GAGVSQTPSNKVTEKGKYVELRCDPISGHTALYWYRQSLGQGPEFLIYFQGTGAADDSGLPNDRFFAVRPEGSVSTLKIQRTERGDSAVYLCASSPGTGETGELFFGEGSRLTVL.

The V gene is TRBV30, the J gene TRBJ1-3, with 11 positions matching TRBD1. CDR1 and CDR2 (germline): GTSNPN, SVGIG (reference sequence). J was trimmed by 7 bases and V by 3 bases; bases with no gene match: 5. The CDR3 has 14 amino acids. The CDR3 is CAWRGRDRGNTIYF. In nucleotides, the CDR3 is TGTGCCTGGAGGGGACGGGACAGGGGGAACACCATATATTTT.

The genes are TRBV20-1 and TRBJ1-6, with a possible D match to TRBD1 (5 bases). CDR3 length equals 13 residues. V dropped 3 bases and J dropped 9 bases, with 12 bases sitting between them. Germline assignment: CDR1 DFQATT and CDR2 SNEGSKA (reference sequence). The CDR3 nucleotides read TGCAGTGCTAGTCCCCCGGGGGGTTCACCCCTCCACTTT. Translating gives CSASPPGGSPLHF.

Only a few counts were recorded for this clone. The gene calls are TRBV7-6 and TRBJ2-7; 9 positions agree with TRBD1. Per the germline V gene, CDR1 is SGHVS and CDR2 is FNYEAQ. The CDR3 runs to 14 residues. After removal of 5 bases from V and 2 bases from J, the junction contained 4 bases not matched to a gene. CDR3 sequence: CASSMGQGPYEQYF. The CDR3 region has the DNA TGTGCCAGCAGCATGGGACAGGGTCCCTACGAGCAGTACTTC.

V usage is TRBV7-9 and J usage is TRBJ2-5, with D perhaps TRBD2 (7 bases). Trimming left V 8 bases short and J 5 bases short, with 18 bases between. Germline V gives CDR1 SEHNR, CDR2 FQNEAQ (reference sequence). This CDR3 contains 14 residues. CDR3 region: CASAGGGGGETQYF. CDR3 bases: TGTGCCAGCGCTGGGGGAGGGGGAGGTGAGACCCAGTACTTC.

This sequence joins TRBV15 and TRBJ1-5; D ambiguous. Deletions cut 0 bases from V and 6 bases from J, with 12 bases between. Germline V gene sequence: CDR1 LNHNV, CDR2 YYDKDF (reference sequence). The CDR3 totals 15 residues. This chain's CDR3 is CATSRDRHPRQPQHF. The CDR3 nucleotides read TGTGCCACCAGCAGAGATCGCCATCCGCGTCAGCCCCAGCATTTT.

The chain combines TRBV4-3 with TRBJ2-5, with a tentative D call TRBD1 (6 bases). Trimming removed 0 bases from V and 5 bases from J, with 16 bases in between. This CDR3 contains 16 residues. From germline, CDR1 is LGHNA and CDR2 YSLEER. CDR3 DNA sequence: TGCGCCAGCAGCCAAGAAGGACATAGGGGGTGGGAGACCCAGTACTTC. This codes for CASSQEGHRGWETQYF.

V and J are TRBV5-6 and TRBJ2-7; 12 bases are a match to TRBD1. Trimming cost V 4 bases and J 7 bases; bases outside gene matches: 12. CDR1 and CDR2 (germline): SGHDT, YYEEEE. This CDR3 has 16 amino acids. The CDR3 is CASSKPGQGALGEQYF. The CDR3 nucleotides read TGTGCCAGCAGCAAGCCGGGACAGGGGGCCTTGGGAGAGCAGTACTTC.

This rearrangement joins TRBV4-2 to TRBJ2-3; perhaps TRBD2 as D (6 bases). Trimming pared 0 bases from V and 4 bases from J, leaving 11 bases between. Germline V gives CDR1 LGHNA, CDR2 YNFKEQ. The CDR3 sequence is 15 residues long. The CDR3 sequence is CASSQEGRRADTQYF. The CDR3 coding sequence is TGTGCCAGCAGCCAAGAGGGGCGGAGGGCAGATACGCAGTATTTT.

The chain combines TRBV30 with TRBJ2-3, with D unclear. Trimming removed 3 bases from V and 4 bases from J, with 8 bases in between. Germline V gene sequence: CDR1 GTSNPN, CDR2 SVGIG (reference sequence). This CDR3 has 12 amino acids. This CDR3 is CAWRKRSDTQYF. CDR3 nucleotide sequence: TGTGCCTGGAGAAAGCGTTCAGATACGCAGTATTTT.

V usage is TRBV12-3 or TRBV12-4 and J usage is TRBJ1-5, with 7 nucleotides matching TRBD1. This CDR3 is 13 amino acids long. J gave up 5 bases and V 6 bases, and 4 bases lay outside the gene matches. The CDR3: CASRTGSDQPQHF. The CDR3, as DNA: TGTGCCAGCAGGACAGGGAGTGATCAGCCCCAGCATTTT.

DNA of the CDR3: TGTGCCACCAGCAGGGACAGGGGAGGACTCGAAGCTTTCTTT. Translated: CATSRDRGGLEAFF. The chain couples TRBV15 to TRBJ1-1; 9 bases are shared with TRBD1. V was clipped by 3 bases and J by 8 bases; unmatched bases: 7. Germline V gives CDR1 LNHNV, CDR2 YYDKDF (reference sequence). The CDR3 runs 14 residues.

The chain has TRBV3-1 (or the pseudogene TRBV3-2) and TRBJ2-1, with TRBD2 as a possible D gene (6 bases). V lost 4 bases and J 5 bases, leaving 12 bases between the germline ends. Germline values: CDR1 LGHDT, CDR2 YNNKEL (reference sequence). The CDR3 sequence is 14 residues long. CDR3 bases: TGTGCCAGCAGCCCCGGGACTCGTGACAATGAGCAGTTCTTC. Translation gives CASSPGTRDNEQFF.